The entry that follows covers one T cell receptor beta chain sequence. With V trimmed by 6 bases and J by 2 bases, 1 base remained unmatched. CDR1 is MNHEY, CDR2 SMNVEV, per germline (reference sequence). The CDR3 has 14 amino acids. MiXCR, applied by TCRdb to the RT-PCR reads, yields one record per CDR3 protein. The sample lists more than 550,000 distinct CDR3 sequences, 12% to 15% occurring once. The specimen sequenced was memory CD4+ T cells from blood. This receptor was identified in a female donor in good health, serving as a healthy control. V usage is TRBV27 and J usage is TRBJ2-3, with 11 bases that match TRBD2. Written as DNA, the CDR3 is TGTGCCAGCAGGACTAGCGGGAACACAGATACGCAGTATTTT. Translation: CASRTSGNTDTQYF.